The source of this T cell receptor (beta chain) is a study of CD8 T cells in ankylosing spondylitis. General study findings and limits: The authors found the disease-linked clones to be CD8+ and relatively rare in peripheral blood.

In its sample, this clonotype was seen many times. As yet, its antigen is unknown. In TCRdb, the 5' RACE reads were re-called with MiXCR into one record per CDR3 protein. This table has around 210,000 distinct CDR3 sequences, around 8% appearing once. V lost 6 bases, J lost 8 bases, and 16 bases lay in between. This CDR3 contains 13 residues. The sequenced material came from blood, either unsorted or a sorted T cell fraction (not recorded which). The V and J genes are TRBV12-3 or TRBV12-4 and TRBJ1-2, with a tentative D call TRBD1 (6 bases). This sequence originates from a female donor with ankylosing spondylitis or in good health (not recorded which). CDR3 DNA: TGTGCCAGCAGGCCGACAGGACGGGACGGCTACACCTTC. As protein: CASRPTGRDGYTF.